This TCR beta chain was profiled in a study of siplizumab effects on memory and regulatory T cells. Coculturing at 37°C lasted under 7 days for the mixed lymphocyte reaction cells. With V trimmed by 4 bases and J by 4 bases, 0 bases remained unmatched. Looked up from germline, CDR1 is SGHTS and CDR2 is YDEGEE. The CDR3 extends over 12 amino acids. This clone occurred a few times. Its antigen is unidentified. The method was immunoSEQ multiplex PCR; TCRdb's version includes in-frame clones alone and lacks a portion of them. The sample lists approximately 13,000 clones, approximately 37% occurring once. The receptor was isolated from a human donor in good health; the cells came from an allogeneic mixed lymphocyte reaction. The material sequenced was CFSE-low (dividing) CD8+ T cells sorted from an allogeneic mixed lymphocyte reaction. The chain is built from TRBV5-8 and TRBJ1-1; 8 bases line up with TRBD1. CDR3 nucleotides: TGTGCCAGCAGCCAGGGGGCCACTGAAGCTTTCTTT. This encodes CASSQGATEAFF.